The source of this TCR beta chain is a study of response to subunit inactivated influenza vaccine. TCRdb used MiXCR to reprocess the RT-PCR reads, holding one entry per CDR3 protein. The data contain 540,000 or so distinct CDR3 sequences, 10% to 15% of them singletons. This clonotype has more than one count but fewer than ten. Germline CDR1 reads LGHDT; CDR2 reads YNNKEL (reference sequence). The CDR3 consists of 17 residues. With V trimmed by 5 bases and J by 6 bases, 13 bases remained unmatched. The J gene is TRBJ2-1, the V gene TRBV3-1, with 10 bases fitting TRBD2. Specimen: PBMCs from blood, collected roughly 48 days after vaccination. This clonotype originated in a man over 45 who received an inactivated influenza vaccine. CDR3 protein: CASSLVGGLAGVNEQFF. For the CDR3, the DNA is TGTGCCAGCAGCTTAGTGGGCGGGCTAGCGGGGGTCAATGAGCAGTTCTTC.